A single sample is the source of the 28 T cell receptor beta chains below, sequenced in a study of shared clonotypes between healthy human individuals. Naive CD8 cells, CD45RO-negative and positively selected for CCR7, excluded terminally differentiated effector memory CD45RA+ cells. Sequenced by immunoSEQ multiplex PCR; TCRdb stores in-frame clones only, minus some. The sample includes approximately 600,000 clones, around 96% of them seen just once. Material for sequencing was naive CD8+ T cells sorted from blood. All receptors come from a woman aged 25 to 39 in good health.

The V and J genes are TRBV19 and TRBJ1-2, with no clear D. Germline CDR1 is LNHDA and CDR2 is SQIVND (reference sequence). V was pared by 7 bases and J by 8 bases, with 20 bases between. The CDR3 contains 14 residues. CDR3 loop: CASTHRHQLVGYTF. The CDR3 DNA sequence: TGTGCCAGTACCCACCGACACCAGTTAGTAGGCTACACCTTC.

This chain joins TRBV4-1 and TRBJ1-2, with D perhaps TRBD1 (6 bases). Germline V gene data show CDR1 as MGHRA and CDR2 as YSYEKL. Trimming removed 1 base from V and 8 bases from J, with 14 bases in between. The CDR3 extends over 14 amino acids. For the CDR3, the DNA is TGCGCCAGCAGCCAAGTTTTACAGGGTCTCGGCTACACCTTC. This gives the protein CASSQVLQGLGYTF.

This rearrangement joins TRBV27 to TRBJ2-5, with a tentative D call TRBD1 (5 bases). Germline V gives CDR1 MNHEY, CDR2 SMNVEV (reference sequence). Between the trimmed V and J ends, which lost 3 bases and 4 bases, there was a span of 12 bases. The CDR3 covers 14 residues. CDR3 amino acids: CASSFLGDGETQYF. In nucleotides, the CDR3 is TGTGCCAGCAGTTTTCTAGGGGATGGAGAGACCCAGTACTTC.

This chain joins TRBV9 and TRBJ1-1; D is ambiguous. The length of the CDR3 is 13 residues. The V and J ends lost 3 bases and 6 bases respectively, with 12 bases between them. The germline CDR1 and CDR2 sequences are SGDLS and YYNGEE. In DNA form, the CDR3 reads TGTGCCAGCAGCGCCTGGGGAGGGTCTGAAGCTTTCTTT. Amino acids: CASSAWGGSEAFF.

V and J are TRBV28 and TRBJ1-5; TRBD1 is a possible D gene (6 bases). The germline V gene encodes CDR1 MDHEN and CDR2 SYDVKM. Trimming removed 5 bases at V and 0 bases at J, with 14 bases between. This CDR3 spans 16 amino acids. CDR3 DNA sequence: TGTGCCAGCAGTACCGACGGACAGCATAGCAATCAGCCCCAGCATTTT. Its translation: CASSTDGQHSNQPQHF.

This chain links TRBV4-1 with TRBJ2-2; D may be TRBD2 (6 bases). This CDR3 has 14 residues. The germline V gene has CDR1 MGHRA and CDR2 YSYEKL. V gave up 6 bases and J gave up 7 bases, with 15 bases separating them. CDR3 amino acids: CASRERGGGGELFF. The CDR3 nucleotides read TGCGCCAGCAGAGAGAGGGGAGGAGGCGGGGAGCTGTTTTTT.

This clone was detected once. V gene TRBV28 combines with J gene TRBJ2-7; 13 bases agree with TRBD2. V gave up 5 bases and J gave up 3 bases; unmatched junction bases: 7. Germline values: CDR1 MDHEN, CDR2 SYDVKM. This CDR3 comprises 16 residues. The CDR3 DNA is TGTGCCAGCAGTCAAACCGGGACTAGCGGGGTCTACGAGCAGTACTTC. This encodes CASSQTGTSGVYEQYF. The whole variable domain, filled in from reference TRBV28 and TRBJ2-7, reads DVKVTQSSRYLVKRTGEKVFLECVQDMDHENMFWYRQDPGLGLRLIYFSYDVKMKEKGDIPEGYSVSREKKERFSLILESASTNQTSMYLCASSQTGTSGVYEQYFGPGTRLTVT.

About this clone: This same CDR3 is encoded by further DNA sequences in the sample. The gene calls are TRBV29-1 and TRBJ1-2, with TRBD1 matching over 11 bases. V shed 7 bases, J shed 3 bases, and the junction held 4 bases outside the gene matches. Germline V gives CDR1 SQVTM, CDR2 ANQGSEA. This CDR3 has 13 residues. The CDR3 here is CSAPGQGDYGYTF. In DNA, the CDR3 is TGCAGCGCCCCGGGACAGGGGGACTATGGCTACACCTTC.

V gene TRBV29-1 combines with J gene TRBJ2-7; TRBD2 agrees at 8 bases. Germline V lookup: CDR1 SQVTM, CDR2 ANQGSEA. Trimming at V came to 6 bases and at J to 11 bases, leaving 9 bases not matched to a gene. CDR3 length equals 11 residues. The CDR3, as DNA: TGCAGCGTGGAACAAGCGGGAGAGGAGTACTTC. Residues: CSVEQAGEEYF.

The chain has TRBV6-6 and TRBJ2-7; D gene ambiguous. Deletions cut 4 bases from V and 3 bases from J, with 7 bases between. This CDR3 region has 12 residues. CDR1 is MNHNY and CDR2 is SVGAGI in the germline V gene (reference sequence). The CDR3 bases are TGTGCCAGCAGTTTATCCTTCTACGAGCAGTACTTC. Encoded protein: CASSLSFYEQYF.

The V and J genes are TRBV7-9 and TRBJ2-1; possibly TRBD1 for D (6 bases). Per germline, CDR1 SEHNR and CDR2 FQNEAQ (reference sequence). The CDR3 length is 12 residues. V was shortened by 1 base and J by 15 bases, with 13 bases between the two germline ends. The CDR3 region has the DNA TGTGCCAGCAGCTTAGAGGGGGTTATCGGGTTCTTC. It codes for CASSLEGVIGFF.

The chain joins TRBV9 to TRBJ2-7; 9 positions match TRBD1. CDR3 length equals 15 residues. The ends lost 1 base at V and 4 bases at J; junction bases unmatched: 6. Germline-derived CDR1 and CDR2 are SGDLS and YYNGEE. CDR3 in DNA: TGTGCCAGCAGCGTAACCGGGACAGGGACATACGAGCAGTACTTC. Translating gives CASSVTGTGTYEQYF.

The CDR3 DNA follows: TGTGCCAGCTGCATGGGAATCTCTGGGGCCAACGTCCTGACTTTC. It codes for CASCMGISGANVLTF. The genes are TRBV28 and TRBJ2-6; D call uncertain. Germline assignment: CDR1 MDHEN and CDR2 SYDVKM. V lost 8 bases, J lost 0 bases, and 11 bases lay in between. The CDR3 totals 15 residues. The full variable domain, its missing parts supplied by reference TRBV28 and TRBJ2-6, is DVKVTQSSRYLVKRTGEKVFLECVQDMDHENMFWYRQDPGLGLRLIYFSYDVKMKEKGDIPEGYSVSREKKERFSLILESASTNQTSMYLCASCMGISGANVLTFGAGSRLTVL.

The chain is built from TRBV27 and TRBJ2-1, with 11 bases lining up with TRBD2. J lost 4 bases, V lost 4 bases, and 3 bases had no gene match. Per germline, CDR1 MNHEY and CDR2 SMNVEV (reference sequence). The CDR3 runs to 15 residues. The CDR3, as DNA: TGTGCCAGCAGTTGGGGGACTAGCGGTTACAATGAGCAGTTCTTC. Amino acids: CASSWGTSGYNEQFF.

The chain couples TRBV18 to TRBJ2-7; 7 bases agree with TRBD1. Unmatched junction bases numbered 7, after V lost 2 bases and J lost 3 bases. Germline CDR1 is KGHSH and CDR2 is LQKENI. The CDR3 contains 15 residues. CDR3 coding DNA: TGTGCCAGCTCACCAACCGGGACAGAACACTACGAGCAGTACTTC. Amino acids: CASSPTGTEHYEQYF.

The CDR3 loop is CASSPFGGGPSYEQYF. In nucleotides, the CDR3 is TGTGCCAGCAGCCCGTTTGGGGGAGGGCCATCCTACGAGCAGTACTTC. The chain employs TRBV5-6 and TRBJ2-7; TRBD2 agrees at 7 bases. Trimming cost V 4 bases and J 1 base; bases outside gene matches: 11. This CDR3 is 16 amino acids long. The germline CDR1 and CDR2 sequences are SGHDT and YYEEEE.

With respect to this clone: A read error may account for a junction end that differs from germline. This chain connects TRBV2 to TRBJ2-5, with 8 nucleotides matching TRBD1. The assigned J gene may be wrong: the sequence end matches TRBJ2-7 better. The CDR3 length is 15 residues. CDR1 is SNHLY, CDR2 FYNNEI, per germline. The CDR3 loop reads CASSEDRGSSYEQYF. The CDR3 DNA sequence: TGTGCCAGCAGCGAAGACAGGGGATCATCCTACGAGCAGTACTTC.

This chain links TRBV4-1 with TRBJ2-3, with D perhaps matching TRBD2 (6 bases). CDR3 length: 18 amino acids. Germline V gives CDR1 MGHRA, CDR2 YSYEKL. V was pared by 0 bases and J by 3 bases, with 19 bases between. CDR3 protein: CASSQDLGDLIMTDTQYF. Here the CDR3 DNA reads TGCGCCAGCAGCCAAGATCTTGGGGACTTGATAATGACAGATACGCAGTATTTT.

The rearrangement links TRBV11-2 to TRBJ2-1; 13 bases line up with TRBD2. The germline CDR1 and CDR2 sequences are SGHAT and FQNNGV. CDR3 size: 17 residues. The trim removed 4 bases at V and 2 bases at J, leaving 5 bases unmatched. CDR3 bases: TGTGCCAGCAGCTCTTGGGGACTAGCGGGGACCTACAATGAGCAGTTCTTC. As protein: CASSSWGLAGTYNEQFF.

The chain carries TRBV4-1 and TRBJ2-3; D unresolved. V lost 2 bases to trimming and J lost 4 bases, with 13 bases between them. CDR3 size: 15 residues. Germline V CDR1 and CDR2: MGHRA, YSYEKL. The CDR3 bases are TGCGCCAGCAGCCAACGCTCCGGCGGCCCAGATACGCAGTATTTT. As protein: CASSQRSGGPDTQYF.

The chain is built from TRBV6-1 and TRBJ2-7; D call uncertain. Per the germline V gene, CDR1 is MNHNS and CDR2 is SASEGT. Trimming removed 1 base from V and 0 bases from J, with 10 bases in between. The CDR3 is made up of 15 amino acids. As DNA, the CDR3 is TGTGCCAGCAGTGAAGAGGTGCGAGACTCCTACGAGCAGTACTTC. Translation gives CASSEEVRDSYEQYF.

The genes are TRBV7-8 and TRBJ2-5, with 9 nucleotides matching TRBD2. Per germline, CDR1 SGHVS and CDR2 FQNEAQ. After removal of 2 bases from V and 3 bases from J, the junction contained 7 bases not matched to a gene. This CDR3 has 16 amino acids. The CDR3: CASSLKVGLAEETQYF. The DNA of the CDR3 is TGTGCCAGCAGCTTAAAAGTGGGACTAGCAGAAGAGACCCAGTACTTC.

The chain uses TRBV9 and TRBJ2-7; possibly TRBD2 for D (6 bases). V lost 4 bases, J lost 4 bases, and 18 bases lay in between. The CDR3 is 15 amino acids. Germline CDR1 reads SGDLS; CDR2 reads YYNGEE. DNA of the CDR3: TGTGCCAGCAGCCCCACACCGGGGGATTTATACGAGCAGTACTTC. It is translated as CASSPTPGDLYEQYF.

The chain carries TRBV29-1 and TRBJ2-7, with 13 bases identical to TRBD2. CDR3 size: 15 residues. The germline CDR1 and CDR2 sequences are SQVTM and ANQGSEA. V was pared by 3 bases and J by 3 bases, with 5 bases of the junction left unmatched. This CDR3 is CSVELGTSGNYEQYF. CDR3 bases: TGCAGCGTTGAGCTTGGGACTAGCGGGAACTACGAGCAGTACTTC.

V usage is TRBV6-1 and J usage is TRBJ2-7; D gene uncertain. CDR1 and CDR2 from the germline V gene are MNHNS and SASEGT. The CDR3 is 15 residues long. The ends were cut back, 7 bases at V and 0 bases at J, with 16 bases in the middle. CDR3 amino acids: CASIVFAGSSYEQYF. The CDR3 DNA is TGTGCCAGCATCGTTTTTGCCGGCAGCTCCTACGAGCAGTACTTC.

This chain links TRBV27 with TRBJ2-3; D may be TRBD1 or TRBD2 (5 bases each). V gave up 5 bases and J gave up 10 bases, with 13 bases separating them. The CDR3 has 12 residues. CDR1 and CDR2 from the germline V gene are MNHEY and SMNVEV (reference sequence). In DNA form, the CDR3 reads TGTGCCAGCAGTCTTGTGGGGGATGCGCAGTATTTT. Translation: CASSLVGDAQYF.

The chain carries TRBV28 and TRBJ2-2; D is unclear. This CDR3 spans 12 amino acids. Germline CDR1 reads MDHEN; CDR2 reads SYDVKM. Trimming took 8 bases from V and 7 from J, leaving 11 bases between them. The CDR3 spells CASQLPGGELFF. The CDR3 nucleotides read TGTGCCAGCCAACTGCCCGGCGGGGAGCTGTTTTTT.

On this clone: Other DNA sequences of this sample code for an identical CDR3. V is TRBV6-6 and J is TRBJ1-1; D remains ambiguous. V lost 3 bases, J lost 4 bases, and 6 bases lay in between. CDR3 length equals 12 residues. The germline gives CDR1 MNHNY, CDR2 SVGAGI (reference sequence). The chain's CDR3 is CASSYLGTEAFF. CDR3 nucleotide sequence: TGTGCCAGCAGTTATCTAGGCACTGAAGCTTTCTTT.